The 14 T cell receptor beta chains presented below share a single source sample, sequenced in a study of shared clonotypes between healthy human individuals. Here immunoSEQ multiplex PCR was the method, and the copy in TCRdb shows in-frame clones only, minus some. The data contain 2 million to 2.5 million clones, over 90% of them singletons. Sequenced input: naive CD4+ T cells from PBMCs. Indicated subset: CD45RA+ positively selected. The receptors stem from a man in his late teens or twenties in good health. Some clones in this sample may be carry-over from other donors' samples.

The chain has TRBV5-1 and TRBJ2-5; a weak D match, TRBD2 (5 bases). This CDR3 has 15 amino acids. Trimming pared 4 bases from V and 2 bases from J, leaving 15 bases between. Germline V gives CDR1 SGHRS, CDR2 YFSETQ. Here the CDR3 DNA reads TGCGCCAGCAGCCCCGCCCGGAGGACTCAAGAGACCCAGTACTTC. This codes for CASSPARRTQETQYF.

The rearrangement joins TRBV21-1 to TRBJ2-5. TRBV21-1 is classified as a pseudogene. The CDR3 covers 13 residues. CDR3 residues: CASSPGRQETQYF. In nucleotides, the CDR3 is TGTGCCAGCAGCCCGGGCAGACAAGAGACCCAGTACTTC.

The chain carries TRBV28 and TRBJ1-2, with D possibly being TRBD1 (5 bases). Germline-derived CDR1 and CDR2 are MDHEN and SYDVKM. V gave up 7 bases and J gave up 2 bases, with 23 bases separating them. The CDR3 runs 17 residues. This chain's CDR3 is CASTSSLYGGANYGYTF. The CDR3 coding sequence is TGTGCCAGCACCAGTTCTCTTTACGGGGGAGCGAACTATGGCTACACCTTC.

This clone was counted a single time. CDR3 nucleotide sequence: TGTGCCAGCAGCTCCCCTCTGAGGGGGGTGGGGGAGCTGTTTTTT. Translation gives CASSSPLRGVGELFF. The genes are TRBV5-4 and TRBJ2-2; D is possibly TRBD1 or TRBD2 (6 bases each). Trimming left V 3 bases short and J 8 bases short, with 17 bases between. Per germline, CDR1 SGHNT and CDR2 YYREEE (reference sequence). The CDR3 sequence is 15 residues long.

The chain recombines TRBV29-1 with TRBJ1-2; D is uncertain. This CDR3 has 14 amino acids. The V and J ends lost 0 bases and 4 bases respectively, with 12 bases between them. Per germline, CDR1 SQVTM and CDR2 ANQGSEA. CDR3 sequence: CSVEEVVMGYGYTF. CDR3 coding DNA: TGCAGCGTTGAAGAGGTTGTGATGGGCTATGGCTACACCTTC.

The sample holds a few counts of this clone. The sample holds other DNA sequences that translate to the same CDR3. The V and J genes are TRBV18 and TRBJ1-5; no clear D gene. Trimming cost V 2 bases and J 0 bases, with 8 bases left between them. CDR3 length: 15 residues. Per the germline V gene, CDR1 is KGHSH and CDR2 is LQKENI. As DNA, the CDR3 is TGTGCCAGCTCACCATCGGGAAATAGCAATCAGCCCCAGCATTTT. Translated: CASSPSGNSNQPQHF.

V usage is TRBV19 and J usage is TRBJ1-2; 8 bases are a match to TRBD1. The CDR3 is made up of 13 amino acids. The junction had 10 bases not matched to a gene; V was cut back by 6 bases and J by 10 bases. The germline V gene has CDR1 LNHDA and CDR2 SQIVND (reference sequence). The CDR3 protein is CASRQDRGPYYTF. DNA of the CDR3: TGTGCCAGTAGACAAGACAGGGGACCCTACTACACCTTC.

This clone was seen once. The chain couples TRBV28 to TRBJ1-2; D not certain. Germline values: CDR1 MDHEN, CDR2 SYDVKM. V lost 7 bases, J lost 0 bases, and 6 bases lay in between. The CDR3 is 12 amino acids. The DNA of the CDR3 is TGTGCCAGCAACGAGGCTAACTATGGCTACACCTTC. Its protein is CASNEANYGYTF.

The genes are TRBV5-1 and TRBJ1-2; D is perhaps TRBD1 (5 bases). This CDR3 is built from 15 residues. Germline lookup yields CDR1 SGHRS and CDR2 YFSETQ. The germline V and J ends were trimmed by 4 bases and 5 bases, with 18 bases remaining between them. The DNA for the CDR3 is TGCGCCAGCAGCCCCGGAGGAGGGGACCCTTATGGCTACACCTTC. Translation gives CASSPGGGDPYGYTF.

This clone was detected only a few times. V and J are TRBV6-6 and TRBJ1-1; maybe TRBD1 (5 bases). The germline V gene has CDR1 MNHNY and CDR2 SVGAGI (reference sequence). Trimming pared 6 bases from V and 7 bases from J, leaving 9 bases between. The CDR3 runs to 11 residues. The CDR3 region has the DNA TGTGCCAGCAGGACTGGGGGTGAAGCTTTCTTT. This translates into CASRTGGEAFF.

In its sample, this clone was seen once. This sequence joins TRBV28 and TRBJ2-7; D perhaps matches TRBD2 (6 bases). The CDR3 runs to 15 residues. Trimming shortened V by 9 bases and J by 3 bases, and 21 bases separated the two germline ends. Germline assignment: CDR1 MDHEN and CDR2 SYDVKM. For the CDR3, the DNA is TGTGCCAGTTTTTATCGGGGGAGAGGAGGCTACGAGCAGTACTTC. As protein: CASFYRGRGGYEQYF.

Details on this clone: One end of the junction is discordant with germline, which a read error may explain. The genes are TRBV20-1 and TRBJ2-5, with no clear D. Per germline, CDR1 DFQATT and CDR2 SNEGSKA (reference sequence). The CDR3 contains 11 residues. The CDR3 is CSASSTEAQYF. CDR3 bases: TGCAGTGCTAGTTCCACAGAGGCCCAGTACTTC.

The chain uses TRBV11-2 and TRBJ2-1; D uncertain. V lost 5 bases and J lost 0, with 11 bases in between. The CDR3 is 15 residues long. Per the germline V gene, CDR1 is SGHAT and CDR2 is FQNNGV. CDR3 protein: CASSPTISSYNEQFF. DNA of the CDR3: TGTGCCAGCAGCCCCACTATTAGCTCCTACAATGAGCAGTTCTTC. The full variable domain, with the rest looked up from reference TRBV11-2 and TRBJ2-1, is EAGVAQSPRYKIIEKRQSVAFWCNPISGHATLYWYQQILGQGPKLLIQFQNNGVVDDSQLPKDRFSAERLKGVDSTLKIQPAKLEDSAVYLCASSPTISSYNEQFFGPGTRLTVL.

The chain uses TRBV5-5 and TRBJ2-7; D is unclear. V lost 1 base to trimming and J lost 5 bases, with 19 bases between them. CDR1 SGHKS and CDR2 YYEKEE come from the germline V gene (reference sequence). The CDR3 spans 16 residues. CDR3 sequence (DNA): TGTGCCAGCAGCTTGAACCGGCGAACAGAGCTCGACGAGCAGTACTTC. Translation: CASSLNRRTELDEQYF.